The sequence of this T cell receptor beta chain was determined in a study of T cell changes during pregnancy in multiple sclerosis. TCRdb keeps only in-frame clones here, not all; method: immunoSEQ multiplex PCR. The sample records approximately 60,000 clones, roughly 91% being singletons. Germline V gives CDR1 LNHDA, CDR2 SQIVND (reference sequence). The CDR3 consists of 14 residues. Trimming stripped 6 bases from V and 2 bases from J, with 13 bases between. This sequence originates from a female donor in good health, enrolled as a control in a pregnancy study. Sequences were derived from peripheral blood, sampled in the third trimester of pregnancy. The V and J genes are TRBV19 and TRBJ1-2, with TRBD1 as a possible D gene (5 bases). CDR3 in DNA: TGTGCCAGTAGGATGGGGCTCTCCAACTATGGCTACACCTTC. It specifies CASRMGLSNYGYTF. Full variable domain (rest looked up from reference TRBV19 and TRBJ1-2): DGGITQSPKYLFRKEGQNVTLSCEQNLNHDAMYWYRQDPGQGLRLIYYSQIVNDFQKGDIAEGYSVSREKKESFPLTVTSAQKNPTAFYLCASRMGLSNYGYTFGSGTRLTVV.